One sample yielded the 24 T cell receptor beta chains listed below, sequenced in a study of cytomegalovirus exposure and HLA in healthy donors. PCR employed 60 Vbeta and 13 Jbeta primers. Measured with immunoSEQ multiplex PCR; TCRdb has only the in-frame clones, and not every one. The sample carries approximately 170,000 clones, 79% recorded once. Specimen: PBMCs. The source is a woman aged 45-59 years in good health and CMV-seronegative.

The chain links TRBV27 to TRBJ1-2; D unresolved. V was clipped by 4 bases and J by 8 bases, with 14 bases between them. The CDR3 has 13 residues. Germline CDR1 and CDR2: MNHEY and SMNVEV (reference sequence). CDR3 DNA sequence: TGTGCCAGCAGTTCCCCGGCAGGTGACGGCTACACCTTC. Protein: CASSSPAGDGYTF.

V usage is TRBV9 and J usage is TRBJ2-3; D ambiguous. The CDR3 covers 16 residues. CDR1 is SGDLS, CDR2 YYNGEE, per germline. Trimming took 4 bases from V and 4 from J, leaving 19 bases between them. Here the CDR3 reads CASSSPTHEGADTQYF. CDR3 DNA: TGTGCCAGCAGCTCCCCGACTCACGAAGGCGCAGATACGCAGTATTTT.

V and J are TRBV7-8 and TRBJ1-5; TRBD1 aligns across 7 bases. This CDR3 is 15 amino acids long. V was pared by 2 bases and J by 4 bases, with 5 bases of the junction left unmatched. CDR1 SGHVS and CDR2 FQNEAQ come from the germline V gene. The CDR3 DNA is TGTGCCAGCAGCTTATTGGACAGGAATAATCAGCCCCAGCATTTT. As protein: CASSLLDRNNQPQHF.

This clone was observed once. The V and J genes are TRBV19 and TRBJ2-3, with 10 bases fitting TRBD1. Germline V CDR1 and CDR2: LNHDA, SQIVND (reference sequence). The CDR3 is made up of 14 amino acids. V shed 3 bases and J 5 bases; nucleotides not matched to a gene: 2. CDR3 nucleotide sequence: TGTGCCAGTAGTATCGACAGGGGGCAAGATACGCAGTATTTT. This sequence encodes CASSIDRGQDTQYF.

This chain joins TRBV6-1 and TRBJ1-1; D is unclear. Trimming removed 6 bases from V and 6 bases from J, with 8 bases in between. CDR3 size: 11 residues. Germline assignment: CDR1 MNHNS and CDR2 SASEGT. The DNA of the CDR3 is TGTGCCAGCAGGCAGAGGGCTGAAGCTTTCTTT. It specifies CASRQRAEAFF.

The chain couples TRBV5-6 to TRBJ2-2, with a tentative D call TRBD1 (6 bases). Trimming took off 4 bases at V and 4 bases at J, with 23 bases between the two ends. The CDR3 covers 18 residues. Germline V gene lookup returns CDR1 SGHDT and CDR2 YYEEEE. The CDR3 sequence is CASSLDRRRYASTGELFF. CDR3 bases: TGTGCCAGCAGCCTCGACAGGAGACGATACGCCAGCACCGGGGAGCTGTTTTTT.

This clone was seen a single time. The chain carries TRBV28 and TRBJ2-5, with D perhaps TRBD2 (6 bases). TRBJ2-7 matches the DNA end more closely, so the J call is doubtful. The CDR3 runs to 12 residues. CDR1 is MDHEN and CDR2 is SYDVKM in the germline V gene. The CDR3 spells CASRGTPYEQYF. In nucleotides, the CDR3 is TGTGCCTCCCGGGGGACCCCCTACGAGCAGTACTTC.

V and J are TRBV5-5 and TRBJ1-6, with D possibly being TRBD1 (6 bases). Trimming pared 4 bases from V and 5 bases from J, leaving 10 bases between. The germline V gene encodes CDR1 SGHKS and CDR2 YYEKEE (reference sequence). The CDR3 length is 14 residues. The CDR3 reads CASSPGANNSPLHF. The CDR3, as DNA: TGTGCCAGCAGCCCAGGGGCAAATAATTCACCCCTCCACTTT.

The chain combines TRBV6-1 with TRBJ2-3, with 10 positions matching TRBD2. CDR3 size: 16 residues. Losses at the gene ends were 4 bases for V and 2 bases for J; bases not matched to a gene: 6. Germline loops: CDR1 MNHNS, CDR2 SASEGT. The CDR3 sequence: CASSATSGAFTDTQYF. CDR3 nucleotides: TGTGCCAGCAGTGCCACTAGCGGGGCGTTCACAGATACGCAGTATTTT.

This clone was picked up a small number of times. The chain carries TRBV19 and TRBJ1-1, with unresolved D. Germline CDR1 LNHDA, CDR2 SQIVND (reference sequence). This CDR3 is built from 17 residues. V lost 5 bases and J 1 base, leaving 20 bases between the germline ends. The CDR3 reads CASSSGRGPTRNTEAFF. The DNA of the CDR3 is TGTGCCAGTAGTTCGGGCCGGGGTCCTACGCGGAACACTGAAGCTTTCTTT.

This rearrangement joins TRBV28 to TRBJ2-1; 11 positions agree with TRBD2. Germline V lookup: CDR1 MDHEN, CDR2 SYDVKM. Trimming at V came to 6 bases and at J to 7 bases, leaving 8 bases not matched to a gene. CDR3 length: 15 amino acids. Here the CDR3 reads CASRTSGTIKNEQFF. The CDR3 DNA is TGTGCCAGCAGGACTAGCGGGACAATTAAAAATGAGCAGTTCTTC.

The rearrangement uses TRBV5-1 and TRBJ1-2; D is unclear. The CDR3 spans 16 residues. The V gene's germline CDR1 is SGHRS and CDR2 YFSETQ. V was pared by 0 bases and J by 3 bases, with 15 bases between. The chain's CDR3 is CASSLVPGFMDYGYTF. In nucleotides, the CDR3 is TGCGCCAGCAGCTTGGTGCCGGGGTTCATGGACTATGGCTACACCTTC.

The CDR3 loop is CASSSPDRGETQYF. In nucleotides, the CDR3 is TGTGCCAGTAGTTCTCCAGACAGGGGCGAGACCCAGTACTTC. The V gene is TRBV19, the J gene TRBJ2-5, with 8 bases fitting TRBD1. This CDR3 region has 14 residues. Trimming took 5 bases from V and 5 from J; bases not matched to a gene: 7. Germline V CDR1 and CDR2: LNHDA, SQIVND (reference sequence).

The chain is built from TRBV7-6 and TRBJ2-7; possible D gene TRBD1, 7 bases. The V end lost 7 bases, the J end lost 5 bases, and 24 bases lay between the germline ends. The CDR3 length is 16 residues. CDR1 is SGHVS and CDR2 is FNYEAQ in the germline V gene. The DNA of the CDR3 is TGTGCCAGCACCGAAAACGGAGGGCAGGGGGTAAACGAGCAGTACTTC. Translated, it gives CASTENGGQGVNEQYF. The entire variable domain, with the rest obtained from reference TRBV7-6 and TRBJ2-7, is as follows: GAGVSQSPRYKVTKRGQDVALRCDPISGHVSLYWYRQALGQGPEFLTYFNYEAQQDKSGLPNDRFSAERPEGSISTLTIQRTEQRDSAMYRCASTENGGQGVNEQYFGPGTRLTVT.

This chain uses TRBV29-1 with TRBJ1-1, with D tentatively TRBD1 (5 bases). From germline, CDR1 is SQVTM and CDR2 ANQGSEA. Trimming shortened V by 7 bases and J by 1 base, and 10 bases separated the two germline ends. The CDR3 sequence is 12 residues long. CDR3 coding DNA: TGCAGCGCCGCAGGGTGGAACACTGAAGCTTTCTTT. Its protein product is CSAAGWNTEAFF.

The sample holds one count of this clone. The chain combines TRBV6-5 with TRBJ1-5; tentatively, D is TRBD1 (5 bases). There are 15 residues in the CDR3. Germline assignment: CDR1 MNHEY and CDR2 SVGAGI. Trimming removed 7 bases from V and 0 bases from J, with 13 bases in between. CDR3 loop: CASTPAGNSNQPQHF. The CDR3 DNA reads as TGTGCCAGCACTCCGGCAGGGAATAGCAATCAGCCCCAGCATTTT.

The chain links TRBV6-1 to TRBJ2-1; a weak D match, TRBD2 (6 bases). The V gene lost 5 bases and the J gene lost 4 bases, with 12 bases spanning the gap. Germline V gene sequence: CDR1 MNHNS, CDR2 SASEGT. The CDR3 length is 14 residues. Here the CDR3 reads CASSHGRQYNEQFF. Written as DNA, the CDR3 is TGTGCCAGCAGTCACGGGAGACAGTACAATGAGCAGTTCTTC.

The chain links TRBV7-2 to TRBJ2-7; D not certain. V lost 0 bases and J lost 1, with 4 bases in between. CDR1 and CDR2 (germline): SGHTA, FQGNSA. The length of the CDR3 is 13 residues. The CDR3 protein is CASSLAGSYEQYF. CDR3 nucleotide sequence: TGTGCCAGCAGCTTAGCCGGTTCCTACGAGCAGTACTTC.

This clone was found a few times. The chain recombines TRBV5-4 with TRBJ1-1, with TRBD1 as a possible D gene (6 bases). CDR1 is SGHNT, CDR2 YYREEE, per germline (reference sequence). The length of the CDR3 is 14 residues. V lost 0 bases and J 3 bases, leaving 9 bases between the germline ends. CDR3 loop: CASSLEGGDTEAFF. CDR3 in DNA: TGTGCCAGCAGCTTGGAGGGGGGGGACACTGAAGCTTTCTTT.

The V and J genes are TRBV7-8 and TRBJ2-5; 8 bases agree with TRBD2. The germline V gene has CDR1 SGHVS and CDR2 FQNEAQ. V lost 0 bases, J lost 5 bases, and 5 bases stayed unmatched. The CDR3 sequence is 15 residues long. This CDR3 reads CASSLAGGASETQYF. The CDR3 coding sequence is TGTGCCAGCAGCTTAGCCGGGGGGGCTAGTGAGACCCAGTACTTC.

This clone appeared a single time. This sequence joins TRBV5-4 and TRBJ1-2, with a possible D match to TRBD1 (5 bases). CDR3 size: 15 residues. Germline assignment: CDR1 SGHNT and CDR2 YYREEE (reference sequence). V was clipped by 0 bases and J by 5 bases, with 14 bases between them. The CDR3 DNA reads TGTGCCAGCAGCTTGGCCTCTGGGGCATCATATGGCTACACCTTC. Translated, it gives CASSLASGASYGYTF.

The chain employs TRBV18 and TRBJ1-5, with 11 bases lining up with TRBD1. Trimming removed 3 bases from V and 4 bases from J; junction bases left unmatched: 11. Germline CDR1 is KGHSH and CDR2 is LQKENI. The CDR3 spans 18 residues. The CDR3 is CASSPDLGTGGWNQPQHF. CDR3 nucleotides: TGTGCCAGCTCACCGGACCTAGGGACAGGGGGTTGGAATCAGCCCCAGCATTTT.

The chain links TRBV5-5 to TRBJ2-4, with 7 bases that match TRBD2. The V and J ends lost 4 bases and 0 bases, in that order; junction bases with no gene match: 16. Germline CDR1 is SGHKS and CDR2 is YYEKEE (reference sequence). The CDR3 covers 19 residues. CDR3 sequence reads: CASSRGEGTGSLAKNIQYF. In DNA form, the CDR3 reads TGTGCCAGCAGCCGCGGGGAGGGAACAGGATCACTAGCCAAAAACATTCAGTACTTC.

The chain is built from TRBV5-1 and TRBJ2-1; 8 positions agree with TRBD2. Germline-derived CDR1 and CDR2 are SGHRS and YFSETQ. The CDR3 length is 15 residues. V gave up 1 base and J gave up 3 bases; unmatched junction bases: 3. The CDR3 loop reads CASSLSGGGYNEQFF. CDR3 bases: TGCGCCAGCAGCTTGTCGGGGGGGGGCTACAATGAGCAGTTCTTC. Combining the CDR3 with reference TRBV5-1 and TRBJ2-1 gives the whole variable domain KAGVTQTPRYLIKTRGQQVTLSCSPISGHRSVSWYQQTPGQGLQFLFEYFSETQRNKGNFPGRFSGRQFSNSRSEMNVSTLELGDSALYLCASSLSGGGYNEQFFGPGTRLTVL.